This entry lists 12 T cell receptor delta chains sequenced from one sample in a study of γδ T cells in repeated Plasmodium falciparum infection. TCRdb fed the multiplex PCR reads to CATT. The profile shows approximately 53,000 delta-chain clones, 1.5% to 2% of them singletons. Flow sorting of PBMC yielded separate Vgamma9/Vdelta2+ and Vdelta2-negative gammadelta T cell populations for bulk repertoire analysis. Sequencing used gamma-delta T cells from blood. The receptors shown here come from a pool of human donors (malaria-infected and uninfected, not separated).

The chain links TRDV1 to TRDJ1, with 12 bases matching TRDD3. As TCRdb names no J gene, one was assigned here on the basis of a DNA match to germline. CDR3 length: 15 amino acids. Germline V CDR1 and CDR2: TSWWSYY, QGS. Trimming at V came to 0 bases and at J to 8 bases, leaving 4 bases not matched to a gene. CDR3 in amino acids: CALGELSGGYEKLIF. The CDR3, as DNA: TGTGCTCTTGGGGAACTATCTGGGGGATACGAGAAACTCATCTTT.

This clone has a count of ten or more. This DNA's translation and the protein TCRdb lists, from a much larger clone, do not match at residue 12, likely due to a read error; the protein shown is translated from the DNA. The V and J genes are TRDV1 and TRDJ1, with 8 positions matching TRDD2. V was pared by 0 bases and J by 0 bases, with 24 bases of the junction left unmatched. Germline-derived CDR1 and CDR2 are TSWWSYY and QGS. This CDR3 contains 23 residues. This CDR3 is CALGELKIFLLAPGIMYTDKLIF. CDR3 nucleotide sequence: TGTGCTCTTGGGGAACTCAAAATCTTCCTACTGGCCCCGGGGATCATGTACACCGATAAACTCATCTTT.

Comment on this clone: The protein that TCRdb holds for this DNA derives from a much larger clone and differs from the translated DNA at residue 19, which likely indicates a read error; the protein shown here is translated from the DNA. The DNA of the CDR3 is TGTGCTCTTGGGGAACGGTCGGGCCTACCCAATAACTGGGGGATAATCGAACTCCCCTGGGACACCCGACAGATGTTTTTC. Encoded protein: CALGERSGLPNNWGIIELPWDTRQMFF. The genes are TRDV1 and TRDJ3, with 11 bases fitting TRDD3. As TCRdb names no J gene, one was assigned here on the basis of a DNA match to germline. The V gene's germline CDR1 is TSWWSYY and CDR2 QGS. The CDR3 runs 27 residues. Trimming at V came to 1 base and at J to 2 bases, leaving 28 bases not matched to a gene.

In its sample, this clone was seen a few times. A far larger clone is one base from this, pointing to a likely read error. This same CDR3 is encoded by further DNA sequences in the sample. The chain is built from TRDV1 and TRDJ1, with 7 bases aligning to TRDD3. Here the J gene came from matching the DNA to germline, since TCRdb omits it. Germline CDR1 TSWWSYY, CDR2 QGS. The CDR3 has 21 residues. Trimming cost V 0 bases and J 0 bases; bases outside gene matches: 19. The CDR3: CALGELGLHLLGILYTDKLIF. DNA of the CDR3: TGTGCTCTTGGGGAACTAGGCCTTCACCTACTGGGGATTCTGTACACCGATAAACTCATCTTT.

With regard to this clone: A far larger clone is one nucleotide away, so this likely arose from a read error. The same CDR3 can be traced to other DNA sequences in this sample. The chain combines TRDV3 with TRDJ1; 11 nucleotides agree with TRDD3. V dropped 4 bases and J dropped 0; count of bases not matched to a gene: 22. Germline CDR1 reads TVYSNPD; CDR2 reads GDNSRS (reference sequence). This CDR3 contains 20 residues. CDR3 bases: TGTGCCTCCGCGTTCCTCAGGGCTGGGGGATACAAAACGTACACCGATAAACTCATCTTT. Residues: CASAFLRAGGYKTYTDKLIF.

This clone was seen a few times. This likely traces to a read error, being one base from a far larger clone. The same CDR3 can be traced to other DNA sequences in this sample. The gene calls are TRDV1 and TRDJ1; 8 bases map to TRDD3. Since TCRdb gives no J gene, matching the DNA to germline was used here to assign it. This CDR3 is built from 21 residues. Germline V gene data show CDR1 as TSWWSYY and CDR2 as QGS. CDR3 in amino acids: CALAQGDLRDTGGPLNDKLIF. CDR3 coding DNA: TGTGCCCTTGCCCAAGGGGACCTCCGTGACACTGGGGGGCCCCTGAACGATAAACTCATCTTT.

The sample holds a few counts of this clone. A far bigger clonotype differs at one base, so this is likely a read error. Other DNA variants within this sample encode the same CDR3. The V call is TRDV1, the J call TRDJ1, with TRDD3 matching 10 bases. The J gene, missing from TCRdb, was assigned here through DNA to germline matching. This CDR3 spans 23 amino acids. CDR1 is TSWWSYY and CDR2 is QGS in the germline V gene. The CDR3 DNA sequence: TGCGCTCTTGGGGAATCGTCCCCTACTAGACTGTACTGGGGGATTCTATACACCGATAAACTCATCTTT. It yields the protein CALGESSPTRLYWGILYTDKLIF.

A remark on this clone: The mismatch at residue 10 between this DNA's translation and the TCRdb protein of a much larger clone likely reflects a read error; the protein shown is translated from the DNA. The chain has TRDV2 and TRDJ1, with TRDD3 identical over 8 bases. J lost 2 bases, V lost 3 bases, and 31 bases had no gene match. CDR3 size: 23 residues. The germline V gene has CDR1 GEAIGNYY and CDR2 EKD. CDR3 coding DNA: TGTGCCTGTGACTCTGAGGGGGATAAAAAAGAGGTTTTGGGATCTAGTCGTACCGATAAACTCATCTTT. This sequence encodes CACDSEGDKKEVLGSSRTDKLIF.

By sample share, this clone is medium-sized (0.01 to 0.1%). The sample has other DNA sequences that encode this CDR3 too. The chain recombines TRDV2 with TRDJ1; 12 nucleotides agree with TRDD3. With V trimmed by 3 bases and J by 4 bases, 11 bases remained unmatched. This CDR3 is built from 17 residues. Germline assignment: CDR1 GEAIGNYY and CDR2 EKD. The CDR3 here is CACDRLLGDTGVDKLIF. As DNA, the CDR3 is TGTGCCTGTGACCGTTTACTGGGGGATACTGGGGTCGATAAACTCATCTTT.

This clone was observed at least ten times. Other DNA sequences in this sample translate to the same CDR3. The chain uses TRDV1 and TRDJ1; 8 positions agree with TRDD3. There are 24 residues in the CDR3. The V gene end was trimmed by 6 bases and the J gene end by 5 bases; junction bases not matched to a gene: 38. The germline V gene encodes CDR1 TSWWSYY and CDR2 QGS. The chain's CDR3 is CALGPIPYATLFYWGLWGGDKLIF. In nucleotides, the CDR3 is TGTGCTCTTGGTCCGATTCCTTACGCTACTCTTTTTTACTGGGGGCTCTGGGGAGGAGATAAACTCATCTTT.

In its sample, this clone was seen many times. The protein that TCRdb holds for this DNA derives from a much larger clone and differs from the translated DNA at residue 19, which likely indicates a read error; the protein shown here is translated from the DNA. V usage is TRDV1 and J usage is TRDJ1; 12 nucleotides match TRDD3. The V gene's germline CDR1 is TSWWSYY and CDR2 QGS. This CDR3 has 21 residues. The CDR3 is CALGETLKFTGYWGILGKPIF. In DNA form, the CDR3 reads TGTGCTCTTGGGGAAACCTTAAAATTCACGGGGTACTGGGGGATACTGGGGAAACCCATCTTT.

This clone was found a few times. The protein recorded in TCRdb matches a much larger clone and deviates from this DNA's translation at residue 9, suggesting a read error; the protein here is obtained by translating the DNA. The chain has TRDV1 and TRDJ1; 8 bases align to TRDD3. TCRdb offers no J gene call, so here the DNA was matched to germline to obtain one. Germline V gene lookup returns CDR1 TSWWSYY and CDR2 QGS. This CDR3 has 19 amino acids. J lost 6 bases, V lost 2 bases, and 20 bases had no gene match. CDR3 DNA: TGTGCTCTTGGGGAATCTCCGTCCCTTGGACTGGGGGCACCGTATAAACTCATCTTT. Translation: CALGESPSLGLGAPYKLIF.